The 25 T cell receptor beta chains below were found in one sample sequenced in a study of Ad26.COV2.S vaccination and SARS-CoV-2 variants. Treatment given: roughly 20 received Ad26.COV2.S at low or high dose, single or two shots; about 5 received placebo; per-sample allocation not given. Samples were taken on day 63 after the first vaccine or placebo injection. Profiling relied on immunoSEQ multiplex PCR, and the TCRdb table lists in-frame clones only, not all of them. Among roughly 380,000 clones listed, around 86% were seen once. The source material was peripheral blood, sampled in a trial of Ad26.COV2.S vaccine versus placebo. All receptors derive from a person aged 18-60 years who received the Ad26.COV2.S COVID-19 vaccine or a placebo.

The chain joins TRBV19 to TRBJ1-1; D remains unclear. Trimming took 1 base from V and 5 from J, leaving 11 bases between them. The germline V gene has CDR1 LNHDA and CDR2 SQIVND (reference sequence). The CDR3 length is 14 residues. The CDR3, as DNA: TGTGCCAGTAGTATAGCGGAGGGTAATACTGAAGCTTTCTTT. Its translation is CASSIAEGNTEAFF.

The V and J genes are TRBV4-1 and TRBJ1-5; D gene uncertain. Trimming pared 0 bases from V and 3 bases from J, leaving 15 bases between. The V gene's germline CDR1 is MGHRA and CDR2 YSYEKL. The CDR3 has 17 residues. The CDR3 protein is CASSQEHTGVFNQPQHF. DNA for the CDR3: TGCGCCAGCAGCCAAGAGCACACCGGGGTTTTCAATCAGCCCCAGCATTTT.

This clone was seen once. The chain couples TRBV4-1 to TRBJ1-3, with 8 bases matching TRBD1. The CDR3 covers 15 residues. CDR1 is MGHRA and CDR2 is YSYEKL in the germline V gene. Trimming took 1 base from V and 3 from J; bases not matched to a gene: 2. CDR3 bases: TGCGCCAGCAGCCAAGGACAGGGGAATGGAAACACCATATATTTT. Encoded protein: CASSQGQGNGNTIYF.

The chain uses TRBV7-8 and TRBJ2-1; 9 nucleotides line up with TRBD2. CDR3 length: 15 residues. CDR1 and CDR2 (germline): SGHVS, FQNEAQ. Trimming removed 5 bases from V and 1 base from J; junction bases left unmatched: 3. CDR3 loop: CASSPTSGSYNEQFF. In DNA form, the CDR3 reads TGTGCCAGCAGCCCCACTAGCGGGTCCTACAATGAGCAGTTCTTC.

The V gene is TRBV7-2, the J gene TRBJ2-7; D is undetermined. This CDR3 contains 13 residues. Germline CDR1 is SGHTA and CDR2 is FQGNSA. The ends were cut back, 1 base at V and 3 bases at J, with 7 bases in the middle. CDR3 residues: CASSLGSDYEQYF. The CDR3 region has the DNA TGTGCCAGCAGCTTAGGATCGGACTACGAGCAGTACTTC.

V is TRBV5-1 and J is TRBJ1-2, with 8 nucleotides matching TRBD1. V lost 8 bases and J lost 5; bases outside the gene matches: 11. The germline V gene encodes CDR1 SGHRS and CDR2 YFSETQ. This CDR3 has 14 residues. The CDR3, as DNA: TGCGCCAGTTCCTCCGGGACAGGTTCTTATGGCTACACCTTC. It yields the protein CASSSGTGSYGYTF.

In DNA form, the CDR3 reads TGTGCCAGTAGTATAGGACAGTATAGCAATCAGCCCCAGCATTTT. Translated: CASSIGQYSNQPQHF. The chain uses TRBV19 and TRBJ1-5; D is possibly TRBD1 (5 bases). From germline, CDR1 is LNHDA and CDR2 SQIVND (reference sequence). Deletions cut 1 base from V and 0 bases from J, with 7 bases between. The CDR3 runs 15 residues.

The J gene is TRBJ2-3, the V gene TRBV7-6; 11 bases are shared with TRBD1. Germline V gene lookup returns CDR1 SGHVS and CDR2 FNYEAQ. The CDR3 is 20 amino acids. Unmatched junction bases numbered 14, after V lost 1 base and J lost 2 bases. The CDR3 spells CASSLERFSWTGGDTDTQYF. For the CDR3, the DNA is TGTGCCAGCAGCTTAGAACGTTTTAGCTGGACAGGGGGCGACACAGATACGCAGTATTTT.

The V gene is TRBV5-6, the J gene TRBJ2-3; 8 bases are a match to TRBD2. Trimming cost V 0 bases and J 2 bases; bases outside gene matches: 14. CDR3 length: 19 amino acids. The V gene's germline CDR1 is SGHDT and CDR2 YYEEEE. This CDR3 reads CASSLADFVAGGFTDTQYF. The CDR3 DNA reads as TGTGCCAGCAGCTTGGCCGACTTCGTGGCGGGGGGTTTCACAGATACGCAGTATTTT.

The V and J genes are TRBV25-1 and TRBJ2-2; 9 bases agree with TRBD1. The CDR3 spans 13 residues. J was trimmed by 8 bases and V by 6 bases; bases with no gene match: 4. CDR1 is MGHDK, CDR2 SYGVNS, per germline. CDR3 amino acids: CASRQGAEGELFF. CDR3 sequence (DNA): TGTGCCAGCAGACAGGGGGCGGAGGGGGAGCTGTTTTTT.

This chain links TRBV6-2 or TRBV6-3 with TRBJ1-1; 10 bases agree with TRBD1. Germline V lookup: CDR1 MNHEY, CDR2 SVGEGT. After removal of 5 bases from V and 8 bases from J, the junction contained 8 bases not matched to a gene. This CDR3 region has 14 residues. CDR3 bases: TGTGCCAGCAGTGACAGGGGGCCTATATTCGAAGCTTTCTTT. This encodes CASSDRGPIFEAFF.

The chain joins TRBV4-1 to TRBJ2-6; D uncertain. The CDR3 loop spans 15 amino acids. The germline V gene encodes CDR1 MGHRA and CDR2 YSYEKL. V lost 1 base and J 0 bases, leaving 4 bases between the germline ends. The DNA for the CDR3 is TGCGCCAGCAGCCAAGTGCCCTCTGGGGCCAACGTCCTGACTTTC. It translates to CASSQVPSGANVLTF.

This clone was counted a single time. The chain recombines TRBV25-1 with TRBJ1-4; perhaps TRBD1 as D (5 bases). Germline CDR1 MGHDK, CDR2 SYGVNS. The V end lost 10 bases, the J end lost 5 bases, and 17 bases lay between the germline ends. This CDR3 comprises 14 residues. Here the CDR3 DNA reads TGTGCCATCAAAAAGGGGCCGGGGAATGAAAAACTGTTTTTT. Its translation is CAIKKGPGNEKLFF.

CDR3 in amino acids: CASYYTSGGPVTYNEQFF. The CDR3 coding sequence is TGTGCCAGCTACTACACTAGCGGGGGCCCTGTCACCTACAATGAGCAGTTCTTC. The rearrangement uses TRBV18 and TRBJ2-1; 11 nucleotides match TRBD2. There are 18 residues in the CDR3. V was clipped by 7 bases and J by 2 bases; unmatched bases: 13. Germline assignment: CDR1 KGHSH and CDR2 LQKENI. The complete variable domain, with remaining parts taken from reference TRBV18 and TRBJ2-1, reads NAGVMQNPRHLVRRRGQEARLRCSPMKGHSHVYWYRQLPEEGLKFMVYLQKENIIDESGMPKERFSAEFPKEGPSILRIQQVVRGDSAAYFCASYYTSGGPVTYNEQFFGPGTRLTVL.

This clone came up a few times. The genes are TRBV14 and TRBJ1-2; 10 nucleotides agree with TRBD1. The length of the CDR3 is 15 residues. CDR1 and CDR2 from the germline V gene are SGHDN and FVKESK. After removal of 1 base from V and 5 bases from J, the junction contained 4 bases not matched to a gene. The CDR3 DNA reads as TGTGCCAGCAGCCAAGGGACAGGGGGGTATTATGGCTACACCTTC. Protein: CASSQGTGGYYGYTF. The variable domain in full, with the rest retrieved from reference TRBV14 and TRBJ1-2, is EAGVTQFPSHSVIEKGQTVTLRCDPISGHDNLYWYRRVMGKEIKFLLHFVKESKQDESGMPNNRFLAERTGGTYSTLKVQPAELEDSGVYFCASSQGTGGYYGYTFGSGTRLTVV.

In this sample, this clone turned up once. The J gene is TRBJ1-1, the V gene TRBV7-9; D uncertain. CDR1 is SEHNR and CDR2 is FQNEAQ in the germline V gene (reference sequence). The CDR3 has 13 residues. The germline V and J ends were trimmed by 7 bases and 1 base, with 10 bases remaining between them. CDR3 residues: CASTRSENTEAFF. The CDR3 region has the DNA TGTGCCAGCACGCGGAGCGAGAACACTGAAGCTTTCTTT.

The chain uses TRBV9 and TRBJ1-2; D gene ambiguous. The CDR3 extends over 13 amino acids. The germline V gene has CDR1 SGDLS and CDR2 YYNGEE. Trimming stripped 0 bases from V and 2 bases from J, with 5 bases between. CDR3 nucleotide sequence: TGTGCCAGCAGCGTAGGAGGGAACTATGGCTACACCTTC. Translated: CASSVGGNYGYTF.

V and J are TRBV5-6 and TRBJ1-2; D is unclear. There are 14 residues in the CDR3. Germline CDR1 reads SGHDT; CDR2 reads YYEEEE. Trimming shortened V by 0 bases and J by 7 bases, and 13 bases separated the two germline ends. The CDR3 sequence: CASSLGWGTSGYTF. CDR3 coding DNA: TGTGCCAGCAGCTTGGGGTGGGGAACCAGTGGCTACACCTTC.

The chain combines TRBV5-1 with TRBJ2-3; D remains ambiguous. The CDR3 consists of 14 residues. The ends were cut back, 0 bases at V and 3 bases at J, with 8 bases in the middle. Germline V gives CDR1 SGHRS, CDR2 YFSETQ. This CDR3 reads CASSLEDRTDTQYF. DNA for the CDR3: TGCGCCAGCAGCTTGGAGGACCGGACAGATACGCAGTATTTT.

The chain has TRBV4-2 and TRBJ2-1; unclear D gene. The V gene's germline CDR1 is LGHNA and CDR2 YNFKEQ. CDR3 length: 15 residues. V lost 4 bases, J lost 0 bases, and 10 bases lay in between. CDR3: CASSLRVLSYNEQFF. The CDR3 bases are TGTGCCAGCAGCCTCCGGGTCCTCTCCTACAATGAGCAGTTCTTC.

V and J are TRBV7-9 and TRBJ2-7; D unclear. Between the trimmed V and J ends, which lost 3 bases and 1 base, there was a span of 4 bases. Germline lookup yields CDR1 SEHNR and CDR2 FQNEAQ (reference sequence). The CDR3 consists of 12 residues. The DNA for the CDR3 is TGTGCCAGCAGCTTCGGATCCTACGAGCAGTACTTC. It translates to CASSFGSYEQYF.

The chain recombines TRBV12-3 or TRBV12-4 with TRBJ1-5; D unresolved. V lost 3 bases, J lost 5 bases, and 8 bases lay in between. The CDR3 has 13 amino acids. The CDR3, as DNA: TGTGCCAGCAGTTTCGGCAGAGATCAGCCCCAGCATTTT. Translated, it gives CASSFGRDQPQHF.

J is TRBJ1-6 and V is TRBV7-2; D perhaps matches TRBD1 (5 bases). This CDR3 is 15 amino acids long. CDR1 is SGHTA and CDR2 is FQGNSA in the germline V gene. Deletions cut 2 bases from V and 8 bases from J, with 13 bases between. As DNA, the CDR3 is TGTGCCAGCAGCTTAATGGGACGACGGGATTCACCCCTCCACTTT. Translated, it gives CASSLMGRRDSPLHF.

V is TRBV4-3 and J is TRBJ1-2; 7 nucleotides align to TRBD1. Trimming removed 3 bases from V and 3 bases from J; junction bases left unmatched: 1. Germline CDR1 and CDR2: LGHNA and YSLEER. CDR3 length equals 13 residues. The CDR3 reads CASSHDRDYGYTF. For the CDR3, the DNA is TGCGCCAGCAGCCACGACAGGGACTATGGCTACACCTTC.

The CDR3 is CASSLTPSSAEAFF. Written as DNA, the CDR3 is TGTGCCAGCAGCTTAACCCCCAGTAGCGCTGAAGCTTTCTTT. This chain uses TRBV7-3 with TRBJ1-1; D ambiguous. Germline V gene data show CDR1 as SGHTA and CDR2 as FQGTGA. The CDR3 covers 14 residues. V lost 0 bases and J lost 6, with 11 bases in between.